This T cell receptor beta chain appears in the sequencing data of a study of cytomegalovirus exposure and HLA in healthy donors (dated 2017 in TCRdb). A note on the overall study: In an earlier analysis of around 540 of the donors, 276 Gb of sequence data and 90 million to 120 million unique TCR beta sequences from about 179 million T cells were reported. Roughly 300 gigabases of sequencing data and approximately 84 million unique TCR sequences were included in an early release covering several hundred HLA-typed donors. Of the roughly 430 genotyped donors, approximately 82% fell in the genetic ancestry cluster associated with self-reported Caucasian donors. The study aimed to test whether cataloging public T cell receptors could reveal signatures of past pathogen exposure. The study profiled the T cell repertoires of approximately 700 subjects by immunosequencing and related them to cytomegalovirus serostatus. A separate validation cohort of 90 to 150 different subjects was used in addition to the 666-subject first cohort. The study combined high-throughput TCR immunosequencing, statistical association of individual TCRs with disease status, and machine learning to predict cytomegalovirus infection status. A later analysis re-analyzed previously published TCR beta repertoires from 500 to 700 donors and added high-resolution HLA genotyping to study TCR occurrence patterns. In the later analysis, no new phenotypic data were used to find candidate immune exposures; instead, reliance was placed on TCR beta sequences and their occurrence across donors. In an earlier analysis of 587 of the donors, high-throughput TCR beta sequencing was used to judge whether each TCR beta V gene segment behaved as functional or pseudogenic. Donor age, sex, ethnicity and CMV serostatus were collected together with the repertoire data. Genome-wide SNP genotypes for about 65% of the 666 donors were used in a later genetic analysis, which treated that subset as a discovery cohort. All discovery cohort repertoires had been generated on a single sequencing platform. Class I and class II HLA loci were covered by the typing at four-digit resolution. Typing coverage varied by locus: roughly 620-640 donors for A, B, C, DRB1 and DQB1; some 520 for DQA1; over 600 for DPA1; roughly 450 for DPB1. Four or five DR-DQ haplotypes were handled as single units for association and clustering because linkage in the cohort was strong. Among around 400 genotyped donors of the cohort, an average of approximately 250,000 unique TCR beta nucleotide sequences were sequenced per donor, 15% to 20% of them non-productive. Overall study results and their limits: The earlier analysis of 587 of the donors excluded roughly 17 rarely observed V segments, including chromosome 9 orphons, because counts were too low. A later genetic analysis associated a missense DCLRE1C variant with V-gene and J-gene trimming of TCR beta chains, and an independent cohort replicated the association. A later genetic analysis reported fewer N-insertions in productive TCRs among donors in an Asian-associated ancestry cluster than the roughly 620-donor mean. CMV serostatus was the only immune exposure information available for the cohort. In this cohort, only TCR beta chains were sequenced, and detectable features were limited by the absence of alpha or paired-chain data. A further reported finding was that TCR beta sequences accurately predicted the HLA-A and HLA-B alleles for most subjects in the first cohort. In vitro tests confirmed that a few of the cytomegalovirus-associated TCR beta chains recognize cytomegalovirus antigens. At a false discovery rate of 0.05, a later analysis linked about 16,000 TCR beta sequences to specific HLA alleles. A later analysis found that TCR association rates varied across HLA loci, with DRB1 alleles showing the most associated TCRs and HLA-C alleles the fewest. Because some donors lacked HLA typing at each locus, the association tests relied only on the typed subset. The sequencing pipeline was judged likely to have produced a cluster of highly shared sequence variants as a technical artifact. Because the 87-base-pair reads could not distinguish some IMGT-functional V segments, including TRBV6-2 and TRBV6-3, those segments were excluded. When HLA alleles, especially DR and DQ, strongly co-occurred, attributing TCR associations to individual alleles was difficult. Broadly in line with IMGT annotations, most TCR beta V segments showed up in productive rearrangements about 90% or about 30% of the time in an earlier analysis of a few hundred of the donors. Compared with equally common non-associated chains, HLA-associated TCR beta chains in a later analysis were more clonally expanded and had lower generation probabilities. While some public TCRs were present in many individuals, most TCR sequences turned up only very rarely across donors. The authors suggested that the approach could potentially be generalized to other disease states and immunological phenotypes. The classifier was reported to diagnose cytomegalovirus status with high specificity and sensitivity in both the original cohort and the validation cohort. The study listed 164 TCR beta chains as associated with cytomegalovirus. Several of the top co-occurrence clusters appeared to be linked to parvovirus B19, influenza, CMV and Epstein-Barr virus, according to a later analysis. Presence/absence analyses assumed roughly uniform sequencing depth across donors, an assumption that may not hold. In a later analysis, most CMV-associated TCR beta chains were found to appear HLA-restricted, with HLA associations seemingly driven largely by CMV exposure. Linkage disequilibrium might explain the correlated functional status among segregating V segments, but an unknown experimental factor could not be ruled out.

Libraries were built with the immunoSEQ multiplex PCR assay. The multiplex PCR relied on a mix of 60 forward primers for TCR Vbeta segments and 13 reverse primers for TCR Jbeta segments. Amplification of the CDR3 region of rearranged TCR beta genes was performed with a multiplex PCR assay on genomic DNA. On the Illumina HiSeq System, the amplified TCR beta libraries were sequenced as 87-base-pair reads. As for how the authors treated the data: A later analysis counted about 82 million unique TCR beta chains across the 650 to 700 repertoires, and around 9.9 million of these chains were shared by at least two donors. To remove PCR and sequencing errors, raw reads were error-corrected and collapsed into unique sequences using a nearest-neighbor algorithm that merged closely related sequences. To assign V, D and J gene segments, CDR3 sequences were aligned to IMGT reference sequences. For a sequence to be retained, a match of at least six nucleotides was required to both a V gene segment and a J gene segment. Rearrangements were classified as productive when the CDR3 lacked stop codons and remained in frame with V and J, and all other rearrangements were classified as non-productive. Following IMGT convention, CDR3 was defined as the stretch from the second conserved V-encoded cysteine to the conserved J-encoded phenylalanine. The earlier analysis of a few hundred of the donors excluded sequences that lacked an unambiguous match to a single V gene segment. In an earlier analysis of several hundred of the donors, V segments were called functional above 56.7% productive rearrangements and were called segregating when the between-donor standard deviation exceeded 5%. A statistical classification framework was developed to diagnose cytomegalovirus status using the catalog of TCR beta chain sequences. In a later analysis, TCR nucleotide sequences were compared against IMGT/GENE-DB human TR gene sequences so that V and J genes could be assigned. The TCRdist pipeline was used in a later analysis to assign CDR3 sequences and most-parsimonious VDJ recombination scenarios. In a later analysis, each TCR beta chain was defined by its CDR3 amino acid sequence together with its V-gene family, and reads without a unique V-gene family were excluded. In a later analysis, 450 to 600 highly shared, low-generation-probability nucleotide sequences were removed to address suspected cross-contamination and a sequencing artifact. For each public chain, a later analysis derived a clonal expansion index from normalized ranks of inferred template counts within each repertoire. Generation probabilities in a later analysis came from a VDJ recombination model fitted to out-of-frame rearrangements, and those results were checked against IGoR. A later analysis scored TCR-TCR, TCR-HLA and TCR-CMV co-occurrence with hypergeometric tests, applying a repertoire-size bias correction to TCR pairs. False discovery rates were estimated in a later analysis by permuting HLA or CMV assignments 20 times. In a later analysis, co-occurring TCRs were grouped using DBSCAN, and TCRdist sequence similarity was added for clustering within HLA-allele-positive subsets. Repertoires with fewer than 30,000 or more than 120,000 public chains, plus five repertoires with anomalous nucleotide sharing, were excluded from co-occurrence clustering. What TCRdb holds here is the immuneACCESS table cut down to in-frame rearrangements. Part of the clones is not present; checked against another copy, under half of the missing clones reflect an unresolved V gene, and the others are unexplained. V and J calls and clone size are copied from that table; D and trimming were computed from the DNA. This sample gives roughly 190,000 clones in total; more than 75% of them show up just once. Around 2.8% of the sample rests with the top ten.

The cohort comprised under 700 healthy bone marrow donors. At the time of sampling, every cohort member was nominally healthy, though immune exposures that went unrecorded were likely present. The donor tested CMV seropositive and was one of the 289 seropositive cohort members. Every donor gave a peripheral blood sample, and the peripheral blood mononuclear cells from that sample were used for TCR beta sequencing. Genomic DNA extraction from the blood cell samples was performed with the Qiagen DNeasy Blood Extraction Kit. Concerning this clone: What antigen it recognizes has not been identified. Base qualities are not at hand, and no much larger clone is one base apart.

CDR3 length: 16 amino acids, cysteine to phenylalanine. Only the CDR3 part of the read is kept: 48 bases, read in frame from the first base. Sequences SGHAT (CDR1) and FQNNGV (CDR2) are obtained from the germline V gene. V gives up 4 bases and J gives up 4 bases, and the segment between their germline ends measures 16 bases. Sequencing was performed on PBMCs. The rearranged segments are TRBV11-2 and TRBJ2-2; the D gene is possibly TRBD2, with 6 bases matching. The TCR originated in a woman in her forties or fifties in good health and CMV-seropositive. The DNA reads TGTGCCAGCAGCTCGGGGGACTTCCCGGCCACCGGGGAGCTGTTTTTT. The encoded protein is CASSSGDFPATGELFF. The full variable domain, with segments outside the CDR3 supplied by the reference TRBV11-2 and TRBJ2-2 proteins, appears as EAGVAQSPRYKIIEKRQSVAFWCNPISGHATLYWYQQILGQGPKLLIQFQNNGVVDDSQLPKDRFSAERLKGVDSTLKIQPAKLEDSAVYLCASSSGDFPATGELFFGEGSRLTVL.